The clone carrying this TCR beta chain was counted ten times or more. The antigen is unknown. Construction of naive CD8 libraries employed roughly 19,000 to 1,100,000 sorted cells together with 10%, 30% or 50% RNA. The sample belongs to a study of molecular identifiers for immune sequencing clone quantification. Study outcomes and limitations: Spiked Jurkat TCR RNA equivalent to one cell was reportedly detectable in approximately 1 million naive cells.

Making the bulk TCR libraries relied on previously described methods and listed TCR primers. TCRdb analysed the PCR reads with MiXCR anew, one entry per CDR3 protein. The sample comprises about 640,000 distinct CDR3 sequences, 15% to 20% of which are singletons, and roughly 0.9% rests with the top ten. V gave up 1 base and J gave up 2 bases, with 11 bases separating them. Germline CDR1 MNHEY, CDR2 SVGEGT. This CDR3 has 16 residues. Input material: naive CD8+ T cells from blood, with Jurkat cell RNA spiked in. As to subset: FACS-sorted CD8+CD4-CCR7+CD45RA+ naive T cells. The TCR was taken from a human donor in good health. Some libraries in this study had Jurkat cell RNA spiked in. This sequence joins TRBV6-2 or TRBV6-3 and TRBJ2-2; D is unclear. CDR3 sequence reads: CASSYLAPQNTGELFF. CDR3 DNA sequence: TGTGCCAGCAGTTACTTGGCACCCCAAAACACCGGGGAGCTGTTTTTT.